Below are 19 T cell receptor beta chains sequenced from a single sample in a study of identical twins. TCRdb processed the 5' RACE reads anew with MiXCR; each CDR3 protein has one entry. The table includes 420,000 or so distinct CDR3 sequences, about 18% detected once. The sequenced material came from naive T cells sorted from blood. The receptor set was obtained from a man in his forties or fifties in good health.

This clonotype was seen a handful of times. The chain has TRBV5-1 and TRBJ2-2; D is undetermined. CDR3 length equals 16 residues. Germline V lookup: CDR1 SGHRS, CDR2 YFSETQ. V dropped 0 bases and J dropped 4 bases, with 13 bases sitting between them. Written as DNA, the CDR3 is TGCGCCAGCAGCTTGGATGGAGTTGGTGCCACCGGGGAGCTGTTTTTT. Encoded protein: CASSLDGVGATGELFF. The full variable domain, its missing parts supplied by reference TRBV5-1 and TRBJ2-2, is KAGVTQTPRYLIKTRGQQVTLSCSPISGHRSVSWYQQTPGQGLQFLFEYFSETQRNKGNFPGRFSGRQFSNSRSEMNVSTLELGDSALYLCASSLDGVGATGELFFGEGSRLTVL.

V gene TRBV4-3 combines with J gene TRBJ2-7, with D unclear. CDR3 length: 16 residues. The V gene's germline CDR1 is LGHNA and CDR2 YSLEER. V shed 0 bases and J shed 4 bases, with 16 bases lying between them. The CDR3 is CASSQESVALGYEQYF. The CDR3, as DNA: TGCGCCAGCAGCCAAGAGTCGGTCGCCCTGGGGTACGAGCAGTACTTC.

This clonotype has at least ten counts. J is TRBJ2-7 and V is TRBV7-2; 10 bases are shared with TRBD2. The CDR3 loop spans 15 amino acids. Trimming cost V 2 bases and J 4 bases; bases outside gene matches: 5. CDR1 is SGHTA and CDR2 is FQGNSA in the germline V gene. The CDR3 DNA is TGTGCCAGCAGCTTACCTAGCGGGAGTCTATACGAGCAGTACTTC. Amino acids: CASSLPSGSLYEQYF.

This clonotype is a singleton in its sample. DNA for the CDR3: TGCAGTGCTAGAGATCCCCCAGGCCGGGATTATAGCAATCAGCCCCAGCATTTT. It is translated as CSARDPPGRDYSNQPQHF. The chain employs TRBV20-1 and TRBJ1-5; unclear D gene. There are 18 residues in the CDR3. From germline, CDR1 is DFQATT and CDR2 SNEGSKA (reference sequence). V was cut by 0 bases and J by 0 bases, with 18 bases left in between.

This clonotype was seen more than once but under ten times. The chain links TRBV4-2 to TRBJ1-4; D unclear. The CDR3 spans 16 residues. In germline, CDR1 is LGHNA, CDR2 YNFKEQ. Trimming shortened V by 0 bases and J by 2 bases, and 10 bases separated the two germline ends. This CDR3 reads CASSQDTTGTNEKLFF. The DNA of the CDR3 is TGTGCCAGCAGCCAAGATACGACGGGGACTAATGAAAAACTGTTTTTT.

This clonotype has a count of ten or more. The chain links TRBV25-1 to TRBJ2-1; 9 bases are shared with TRBD1. The length of the CDR3 is 18 residues. Per the germline V gene, CDR1 is MGHDK and CDR2 is SYGVNS. After removal of 2 bases from V and 3 bases from J, the junction contained 11 bases not matched to a gene. The CDR3 is CASSERGSGTGNYNEQFF. CDR3 DNA: TGTGCCAGCAGTGAACGCGGTTCCGGGACAGGGAACTACAATGAGCAGTTCTTC. Full variable domain (outside the CDR3, taken from reference TRBV25-1 and TRBJ2-1): EADIYQTPRYLVIGTGKKITLECSQTMGHDKMYWYQQDPGMELHLIHYSYGVNSTEKGDLSSESTVSRIRTEHFPLTLESARPSHTSQYLCASSERGSGTGNYNEQFFGPGTRLTVL.

This clonotype was counted many times. The chain is built from TRBV20-1 and TRBJ2-5; weak D call: TRBD2 (5 bases). CDR3 length equals 12 residues. Trimming took 3 bases from V and 2 from J, leaving 7 bases between them. Per the germline V gene, CDR1 is DFQATT and CDR2 is SNEGSKA (reference sequence). The CDR3 is CSASGRQETQYF. The CDR3 DNA reads TGCAGTGCTAGTGGGAGACAAGAGACCCAGTACTTC.

This clonotype has a count of ten or more. The J gene is TRBJ1-3, the V gene TRBV5-1; no clear D. Deletions cut 0 bases from V and 0 bases from J, with 10 bases between. CDR3 length: 16 residues. Germline CDR1 SGHRS, CDR2 YFSETQ. The CDR3 bases are TGCGCCAGCAGCTTGGCCGGACCTACCTCTGGAAACACCATATATTTT. This gives the protein CASSLAGPTSGNTIYF.

Concerning this clonotype itself: A clone one base away is much larger, so this may be a read error. The chain uses TRBV6-1 and TRBJ2-5; D may be TRBD2 (5 bases). The germline CDR1 and CDR2 sequences are MNHNS and SASEGT. The CDR3 spans 15 residues. Trimming stripped 5 bases from V and 7 bases from J, with 20 bases between. The CDR3 here is CASSRADSVKGTQYF. CDR3 coding DNA: TGTGCCAGCAGTCGCGCGGACTCGGTTAAAGGGACCCAGTACTTC.

This chain connects TRBV29-1 to TRBJ2-7; D unclear. The CDR3 is 14 amino acids. Germline V gives CDR1 SQVTM, CDR2 ANQGSEA. V was pared by 0 bases and J by 5 bases, with 14 bases between. The CDR3 coding sequence is TGCAGCGTTGAAGAGTCCCGATGGAAGGACGAGCAGTACTTC. It encodes CSVEESRWKDEQYF.

This clonotype has ten or more counts. The chain uses TRBV29-1 and TRBJ2-7; a possible D gene is TRBD2 (6 bases). Germline assignment: CDR1 SQVTM and CDR2 ANQGSEA. This CDR3 contains 9 residues. Between the trimmed V and J ends, which lost 8 bases and 12 bases, there was a span of 14 bases. The CDR3 region is CSPKAGGYF. The CDR3 coding sequence is TGCAGCCCCAAAGCCGGGGGGTACTTC.

The chain joins TRBV2 to TRBJ2-2, with D possibly matching TRBD1 (5 bases). Trimming cost V 4 bases and J 6 bases, with 15 bases left between them. Germline V gives CDR1 SNHLY, CDR2 FYNNEI. The CDR3 is 15 amino acids. The CDR3, as DNA: TGTGCCAGCAGTGTTGCAGGGTCGTACGCCGGGGAGCTGTTTTTT. This encodes CASSVAGSYAGELFF. Looking up the rest from reference TRBV2 and TRBJ2-2 gives the full variable domain: EPEVTQTPSHQVTQMGQEVILRCVPISNHLYFYWYRQILGQKVEFLVSFYNNEISEKSEIFDDQFSVERPDGSNFTLKIRSTKLEDSAMYFCASSVAGSYAGELFFGEGSRLTVL.

This chain links TRBV12-3 or TRBV12-4 with TRBJ2-7; TRBD1 matches at 7 bases. The trim removed 3 bases at V and 3 bases at J, leaving 8 bases unmatched. This CDR3 is built from 15 residues. The CDR3 loop reads CASSLYRDRIYEQYF. The CDR3 region has the DNA TGTGCCAGCAGTTTGTACCGGGACAGAATCTACGAGCAGTACTTC.

This clonotype appeared a few times. The gene calls are TRBV5-6 and TRBJ2-7; 8 bases are shared with TRBD1. V trimming: 0 bases; J trimming: 1 base; junction bases outside the gene matches: 3. The CDR3 consists of 15 residues. Germline V CDR1 and CDR2: SGHDT, YYEEEE. Here the CDR3 DNA reads TGTGCCAGCAGCTTGGACAGGGGGTTATCCTACGAGCAGTACTTC. Translation: CASSLDRGLSYEQYF.

This clonotype showed up many times. The chain links TRBV7-2 to TRBJ1-2; weak D call: TRBD1 (5 bases). Germline-derived CDR1 and CDR2 are SGHTA and FQGNSA. This CDR3 contains 14 residues. Trimming shortened V by 0 bases and J by 4 bases, and 9 bases separated the two germline ends. The CDR3 loop reads CASSLADSSYGYTF. CDR3 nucleotides: TGTGCCAGCAGCTTAGCCGACAGTAGCTATGGCTACACCTTC. Variable domain in full (rest from reference TRBV7-2 and TRBJ1-2): GAGVSQSPSNKVTEKGKDVELRCDPISGHTALYWYRQSLGQGLEFLIYFQGNSAPDKSGLPSDRFSAERTGGSVSTLTIQRTQQEDSAVYLCASSLADSSYGYTFGSGTRLTVV.

This clonotype was observed at least ten times. The rearrangement joins TRBV20-1 to TRBJ1-1; 8 nucleotides align to TRBD1. The CDR3 runs 14 residues. Looked up from germline, CDR1 is DFQATT and CDR2 is SNEGSKA (reference sequence). V lost 0 bases, J lost 11 bases, and 11 bases stayed unmatched. DNA of the CDR3: TGCAGTGCTAGAGATGGGGGTACAGGGGGTTTGGCTTTCTTT. Protein sequence: CSARDGGTGGLAFF.

The chain couples TRBV7-2 to TRBJ2-7; D assignment may be TRBD1 or TRBD2 (6 bases each). Germline V gene lookup returns CDR1 SGHTA and CDR2 FQGNSA. The CDR3 contains 17 residues. V lost 3 bases and J lost 0, with 18 bases in between. CDR3 in amino acids: CASSLGGSGKLSYEQYF. The CDR3 nucleotides read TGTGCCAGCAGCTTGGGGGGCTCTGGGAAACTCTCCTACGAGCAGTACTTC.

This clonotype occurred many times. The V gene is TRBV29-1, the J gene TRBJ1-1; TRBD1 might be the D (5 bases). Germline V gene sequence: CDR1 SQVTM, CDR2 ANQGSEA. This CDR3 has 12 residues. The CDR3 nucleotides read TGCAGTGGACATATCATGAACACTGAAGCTTTCTTT. It encodes CSGHIMNTEAFF.

The table lists this clonotype with a few counts. The V gene is TRBV27, the J gene TRBJ2-1; no clear D. In germline, CDR1 is MNHEY, CDR2 SMNVEV (reference sequence). V was pared by 6 bases and J by 7 bases, with 13 bases between. The CDR3 has 13 residues. CDR3 nucleotides: TGTGCCAGCAGGGTCCCCCTCGGGAATGAGCAGTTCTTC. This gives the protein CASRVPLGNEQFF.